The 23 T cell receptor beta chains below were found in one sample sequenced in a study of blood T cell repertoires in COVID-19. Clones were read by immunoSEQ multiplex PCR, and TCRdb kept only the in-frame ones, dropping some. The sample lists about 200,000 clones, less than 95% occurring once. Sequenced material: peripheral blood. These receptors were taken from a man aged 30 to 39 with COVID-19, enrolled during active disease.

The genes are TRBV4-1 and TRBJ1-1; TRBD1 is a possible D gene (6 bases). The V end was cut by 6 bases, the J end by 1 base, with 12 bases between. This CDR3 is built from 14 residues. The germline V gene encodes CDR1 MGHRA and CDR2 YSYEKL. CDR3 nucleotides: TGCGCCAGCAGACCAGGGGTTGGGAACACTGAAGCTTTCTTT. It translates to CASRPGVGNTEAFF.

The V call is TRBV19, the J call TRBJ1-5; D perhaps matches TRBD1 (5 bases). The germline CDR1 and CDR2 sequences are LNHDA and SQIVND (reference sequence). V dropped 6 bases and J dropped 3 bases, with 12 bases sitting between them. This CDR3 has 14 amino acids. DNA for the CDR3: TGTGCCAGTAGGGGGCCAGGGAACAATCAGCCCCAGCATTTT. Amino acid sequence: CASRGPGNNQPQHF.

V gene TRBV7-9 combines with J gene TRBJ2-3; 8 bases line up with TRBD1. The CDR3 loop spans 16 amino acids. V dropped 5 bases and J dropped 0; count of bases not matched to a gene: 7. Germline V lookup: CDR1 SEHNR, CDR2 FQNEAQ (reference sequence). CDR3 loop: CASSPGTGGSTDTQYF. The CDR3 coding sequence is TGTGCCAGCAGCCCCGGGACAGGAGGGAGCACAGATACGCAGTATTTT.

The chain links TRBV7-9 to TRBJ2-1; D is ambiguous. Germline CDR1 SEHNR, CDR2 FQNEAQ (reference sequence). The CDR3 is 16 amino acids. The V and J ends lost 5 bases and 0 bases respectively, with 14 bases between them. As DNA, the CDR3 is TGTGCCAGCAGCCCGAACGCAGGTAGCTCCTACAATGAGCAGTTCTTC. Its translation: CASSPNAGSSYNEQFF.

The chain couples TRBV5-6 to TRBJ1-3; 9 nucleotides agree with TRBD1. CDR1 is SGHDT and CDR2 is YYEEEE in the germline V gene. V shed 4 bases, J shed 0 bases, and the junction held 5 bases outside the gene matches. The CDR3 sequence is 16 residues long. This CDR3 reads CASSRGTGYSGNTIYF. CDR3 DNA sequence: TGTGCCAGCAGCCGGGGGACAGGGTACTCTGGAAACACCATATATTTT.

The rearrangement uses TRBV7-3 and TRBJ2-1; TRBD2 matches 8 bases. Germline CDR1 SGHTA, CDR2 FQGTGA. This CDR3 has 15 amino acids. J gave up 6 bases and V 3 bases, and 7 bases lay outside the gene matches. CDR3 coding DNA: TGTGCCAGCAGCTTCACCCTAGCGGGTTCCAATGAGCAGTTCTTC. Translation: CASSFTLAGSNEQFF.

The J gene is TRBJ1-1, the V gene TRBV27, with D perhaps matching TRBD1 (6 bases). The CDR3 consists of 16 residues. Trimming took off 10 bases at V and 0 bases at J, with 21 bases between the two ends. Germline lookup yields CDR1 MNHEY and CDR2 SMNVEV (reference sequence). This CDR3 reads CANIGLGGGMNTEAFF. The CDR3 DNA is TGTGCCAACATTGGCTTGGGGGGGGGCATGAACACTGAAGCTTTCTTT.

The rearrangement joins TRBV18 to TRBJ1-2; 9 bases map to TRBD1. Germline CDR1 is KGHSH and CDR2 is LQKENI. The CDR3 length is 14 residues. V trimming: 3 bases; J trimming: 8 bases; junction bases outside the gene matches: 7. CDR3 loop: CASSPGTGTSGYTF. In DNA form, the CDR3 reads TGTGCCAGCTCACCCGGGACAGGGACGTCCGGCTACACCTTC.

The V and J genes are TRBV7-3 and TRBJ2-7; D may be TRBD1 (6 bases). V lost 0 bases and J 4 bases, leaving 7 bases between the germline ends. The CDR3 runs 13 residues. The V gene's germline CDR1 is SGHTA and CDR2 FQGTGA. CDR3 residues: CASSLTRGYEQYF. Written as DNA, the CDR3 is TGTGCCAGCAGCTTAACCAGGGGATACGAGCAGTACTTC.

This chain joins TRBV5-1 and TRBJ1-1; 7 bases fit TRBD1. V trimming: 5 bases; J trimming: 1 base; junction bases outside the gene matches: 5. The germline CDR1 and CDR2 sequences are SGHRS and YFSETQ. CDR3 size: 14 residues. CDR3 nucleotide sequence: TGCGCCAGCAGAAGGGGACAGACGAACACTGAAGCTTTCTTT. This codes for CASRRGQTNTEAFF. Full variable domain (outside the CDR3, taken from reference TRBV5-1 and TRBJ1-1): KAGVTQTPRYLIKTRGQQVTLSCSPISGHRSVSWYQQTPGQGLQFLFEYFSETQRNKGNFPGRFSGRQFSNSRSEMNVSTLELGDSALYLCASRRGQTNTEAFFGQGTRLTVV.

J is TRBJ2-1 and V is TRBV7-9; D gene uncertain. V was shortened by 5 bases and J by 4 bases, with 15 bases between the two germline ends. The germline V gene has CDR1 SEHNR and CDR2 FQNEAQ (reference sequence). This CDR3 has 15 amino acids. The CDR3 DNA reads as TGTGCCAGCAGCCCATCTCTAGGAAGGTACAATGAGCAGTTCTTC. Residues: CASSPSLGRYNEQFF. The variable domain in full, completed from reference TRBV7-9 and TRBJ2-1, reads DTGVSQNPRHKITKRGQNVTFRCDPISEHNRLYWYRQTLGQGPEFLTYFQNEAQLEKSRLLSDRFSAERPKGSFSTLEIQRTEQGDSAMYLCASSPSLGRYNEQFFGPGTRLTVL.

The chain combines TRBV6-5 with TRBJ2-7; D may be TRBD2 (5 bases). The germline V and J ends were trimmed by 8 bases and 0 bases, with 8 bases remaining between them. Germline V gives CDR1 MNHEY, CDR2 SVGAGI. The CDR3 spans 12 residues. The CDR3 region has the DNA TGTGCCAGCCGCGGGTTCTCCTACGAGCAGTACTTC. The encoded protein is CASRGFSYEQYF.

This chain uses TRBV13 with TRBJ1-1, with 10 bases identical to TRBD1. Per germline, CDR1 PRHDT and CDR2 FYEKMQ (reference sequence). The CDR3 is 13 amino acids. J gave up 12 bases and V 3 bases, and 7 bases lay outside the gene matches. CDR3 residues: CASSFSGTGESFF. CDR3 DNA sequence: TGTGCCAGCAGCTTCTCCGGGACAGGGGAATCTTTCTTT.

The V and J genes are TRBV6-1 and TRBJ2-5; tentative D call: TRBD2 (6 bases). V was pared by 1 base and J by 3 bases, with 18 bases between. Germline loops: CDR1 MNHNS, CDR2 SASEGT. The CDR3 loop spans 17 amino acids. The DNA of the CDR3 is TGTGCCAGCAGTGAAGAGTTACCGGCGGGGCTTAAAGAGACCCAGTACTTC. Translation: CASSEELPAGLKETQYF.

V usage is TRBV10-3 and J usage is TRBJ1-3, with a tentative D call TRBD1 (6 bases). The V end lost 3 bases, the J end lost 8 bases, and 11 bases lay between the germline ends. The CDR3 loop spans 13 amino acids. Germline-derived CDR1 and CDR2 are ENHRY and SYGVKD. The CDR3 nucleotides read TGTGCCATCAGTGACCAACAGGGTTACACCATATATTTT. Translated: CAISDQQGYTIYF.

The chain combines TRBV4-1 with TRBJ1-5; no reliable D call. V was trimmed by 2 bases and J by 3 bases, leaving 8 bases between them. The CDR3 spans 14 residues. The germline V gene encodes CDR1 MGHRA and CDR2 YSYEKL. The CDR3 DNA reads TGCGCCAGCAGCCAACCCCCACTCAATCAGCCCCAGCATTTT. It yields the protein CASSQPPLNQPQHF.

This clone was seen once. The chain uses TRBV5-4 and TRBJ1-1; 9 nucleotides line up with TRBD1. The CDR3 has 15 residues. Germline CDR1 reads SGHNT; CDR2 reads YYREEE (reference sequence). The junction had 9 bases not matched to a gene; V was cut back by 2 bases and J by 7 bases. CDR3 sequence reads: CASSFDNRGHNEAFF. CDR3 in DNA: TGTGCCAGCAGCTTTGATAACAGGGGGCATAATGAAGCTTTCTTT.

This chain connects TRBV5-1 to TRBJ1-1; possibly TRBD1 for D (6 bases). V lost 3 bases to trimming and J lost 5 bases, with 20 bases between them. The germline V gene encodes CDR1 SGHRS and CDR2 YFSETQ. CDR3 size: 16 residues. This CDR3 is CASSSEPREGGTEAFF. The CDR3 region has the DNA TGCGCCAGCAGCTCCGAGCCTAGGGAAGGGGGAACTGAAGCTTTCTTT.

The chain employs TRBV29-1 and TRBJ1-1; 10 nucleotides align to TRBD1. This CDR3 region has 16 residues. Germline V CDR1 and CDR2: SQVTM, ANQGSEA. V dropped 3 bases and J dropped 4; count of bases not matched to a gene: 11. In nucleotides, the CDR3 is TGCAGCGTTGAGATGAGGACAGGGACAGGGGCCACTGAAGCTTTCTTT. Protein sequence: CSVEMRTGTGATEAFF.

This chain's CDR3 is CASSAGTVYGYTF. In DNA form, the CDR3 reads TGCGCCAGCAGCGCCGGGACAGTTTATGGCTACACCTTC. The chain links TRBV5-1 to TRBJ1-2; the match to TRBD1 covers 7 bases. With V trimmed by 4 bases and J by 5 bases, 5 bases remained unmatched. Germline V gene sequence: CDR1 SGHRS, CDR2 YFSETQ. The CDR3 is 13 residues long.

J is TRBJ2-3 and V is TRBV10-1, with 7 bases fitting TRBD1. J gave up 3 bases and V 3 bases, and 6 bases lay outside the gene matches. CDR1 and CDR2 from the germline V gene are WNHNN and SYGVQD (reference sequence). The CDR3 has 15 amino acids. The CDR3 loop is CASSEGGPITDTQYF. The CDR3 region has the DNA TGCGCCAGCAGTGAAGGGGGCCCTATTACAGATACGCAGTATTTT.

J is TRBJ1-4 and V is TRBV7-2; D ambiguous. There are 13 residues in the CDR3. The V gene's germline CDR1 is SGHTA and CDR2 FQGNSA. The V end was cut by 5 bases, the J end by 8 bases, with 12 bases between. For the CDR3, the DNA is TGTGCCAGCAGCCTCCTACGAAGCGAAAAACTGTTTTTT. Translated: CASSLLRSEKLFF.

Comments on this clone: Other DNA sequences in the same sample also yield this CDR3. The chain joins TRBV7-6 to TRBJ1-3; 7 bases fit TRBD1. CDR1 is SGHVS and CDR2 is FNYEAQ in the germline V gene. This CDR3 is built from 15 residues. The V gene end was trimmed by 1 base and the J gene end by 2 bases; junction bases not matched to a gene: 2. CDR3 nucleotides: TGTGCCAGCAGCTTAGGCGACAGGGCTGGAAACACCATATATTTT. It is translated as CASSLGDRAGNTIYF.